The clone carrying this T cell receptor (beta chain) came up a few times. The antigen is undetermined. CDR3 size: 13 residues. V dropped 3 bases and J dropped 6 bases, with 12 bases sitting between them. Germline CDR1 GTSNPN, CDR2 SVGIG (reference sequence). TCRdb ran MiXCR on the RT-PCR reads and lists one entry per CDR3 protein. The repertoire holds 590,000 or so distinct CDR3 sequences, with around 13% as singletons. The data are from a study of response to subunit inactivated influenza vaccine. General study points: Authors suggested each seasonal flu vaccination may recruit only limited numbers of new T cells.

Sequenced here: PBMCs from blood, sampled 14 days before vaccination. This chain links TRBV30 with TRBJ1-5, with TRBD1 as a possible D gene (5 bases). The sequence was collected from a man aged 50 to 60 who received an inactivated influenza vaccine. For the CDR3, the DNA is TGTGCCTGGAGCCAACGTGGGGGTCAGCCCCAGCATTTT. Amino acid sequence: CAWSQRGGQPQHF.